The 29 T cell receptor beta chains reported below all come from one sample, sequenced in a study of blood T cell repertoires in COVID-19. TCRdb keeps only in-frame clones here, not all; method: immunoSEQ multiplex PCR. The sample contains around 330,000 clones, about nine tenths of which appear only once. Sequencing was performed on PBMCs or T cells enriched from blood (not recorded which). These receptors were taken from a woman aged 40 to 50 who had recovered from COVID-19.

The rearrangement joins TRBV11-2 to TRBJ2-1, with 14 nucleotides matching TRBD2. This CDR3 is built from 16 residues. Germline V gene lookup returns CDR1 SGHAT and CDR2 FQNNGV. Unmatched junction bases numbered 2, after V lost 1 base and J lost 6 bases. The CDR3 protein is CASSLGGTSGSNEQFF. The CDR3 DNA is TGTGCCAGCAGCTTAGGCGGGACTAGCGGGAGCAATGAGCAGTTCTTC.

Concerning this clone itself: The missing conserved phenylalanine or tryptophan at the end of this CDR3 makes a read error likely. It is unclear where the CDR3 begins or ends on the DNA, so no DNA is shown, and the CDR3 is as TCRdb lists it. The chain couples TRBV19 to TRBJ2-4; the table assigns TRBD2, which was not confirmed against the DNA. The CDR3 is 9 amino acids long, termini counted. Germline V gene data show CDR1 as LNHDA and CDR2 as SQIVND (reference sequence). The chain's CDR3 is CASSTQIEV.

This chain links TRBV2 with TRBJ2-7; unclear D gene. CDR1 and CDR2 (germline): SNHLY, FYNNEI. Trimming left V 0 bases short and J 2 bases short, with 8 bases between. The CDR3 runs 14 residues. DNA of the CDR3: TGTGCCAGCAGTGAAGCACTCTTAGCCTACGAGCAGTACTTC. It translates to CASSEALLAYEQYF.

The chain employs TRBV5-1 and TRBJ2-2; TRBD2 matches 10 bases. J lost 2 bases, V lost 4 bases, and 5 bases had no gene match. CDR3 length: 16 amino acids. In germline, CDR1 is SGHRS, CDR2 YFSETQ. The CDR3 sequence is CASSPASGSNTGELFF. CDR3 in DNA: TGCGCCAGCAGCCCTGCTAGCGGGAGCAACACCGGGGAGCTGTTTTTT.

CDR3 region: CASSEARGGFGGYTF. The DNA for the CDR3 is TGTGCCAGCAGTGAAGCAAGGGGAGGCTTTGGGGGCTACACCTTC. This sequence joins TRBV25-1 and TRBJ1-2; perhaps TRBD1 as D (5 bases). Germline V gene sequence: CDR1 MGHDK, CDR2 SYGVNS. Trimming took off 2 bases at V and 8 bases at J, with 18 bases between the two ends. The CDR3 contains 15 residues.

The chain uses TRBV7-3 and TRBJ1-1, with a weak D call TRBD1 (6 bases). The CDR3 is 14 amino acids. Per germline, CDR1 SGHTA and CDR2 FQGTGA. V lost 4 bases to trimming and J lost 4 bases, with 13 bases between them. The DNA of the CDR3 is TGTGCCAGCAGCTCACAGGGTATCGGCACTGAAGCTTTCTTT. It encodes CASSSQGIGTEAFF.

The V gene is TRBV7-3, the J gene TRBJ2-2; D may be TRBD1 (6 bases). The germline gives CDR1 SGHTA, CDR2 FQGTGA. This CDR3 has 13 amino acids. V was shortened by 6 bases and J by 5 bases, with 10 bases between the two germline ends. CDR3: CASSRTGTGELFF. DNA for the CDR3: TGTGCCAGCAGTCGTACAGGGACCGGGGAGCTGTTTTTT.

The CDR3 region is CASSPGQDNSPLHF. The CDR3 DNA sequence: TGTGCCAGTAGTCCGGGACAGGATAATTCACCCCTCCACTTT. The rearrangement joins TRBV19 to TRBJ1-6, with 8 bases aligning to TRBD1. The CDR3 is made up of 14 amino acids. Germline V gives CDR1 LNHDA, CDR2 SQIVND (reference sequence). V shed 5 bases, J shed 5 bases, and the junction held 2 bases outside the gene matches.

This rearrangement joins TRBV29-1 to TRBJ1-2; D remains ambiguous. Trimming took 6 bases from V and 3 from J, leaving 11 bases between them. This CDR3 has 12 amino acids. The germline gives CDR1 SQVTM, CDR2 ANQGSEA. The CDR3 nucleotides are TGCAGCGTGGGAGAGACATACTATGGCTACACCTTC. The encoded protein is CSVGETYYGYTF.

The J gene is TRBJ2-1, the V gene TRBV29-1, with TRBD2 matching over 10 bases. Trimming took 6 bases from V and 5 from J; bases not matched to a gene: 10. Looked up from germline, CDR1 is SQVTM and CDR2 is ANQGSEA. This CDR3 is built from 15 residues. CDR3 nucleotide sequence: TGCAGCGTGACCTCAAGCGGGAGGGAACACAATGAGCAGTTCTTC. Amino acids: CSVTSSGREHNEQFF.

This rearrangement joins TRBV29-1 to TRBJ1-2, with TRBD1 identical over 9 bases. V lost 4 bases and J lost 1; bases outside the gene matches: 4. The length of the CDR3 is 14 residues. The germline V gene has CDR1 SQVTM and CDR2 ANQGSEA. DNA for the CDR3: TGCAGCGTTGGGACAGGGGTAGTTAACTATGGCTACACCTTC. Translating gives CSVGTGVVNYGYTF.

The chain is built from TRBV2 and TRBJ2-7, with TRBD1 identical over 9 bases. Losses at the gene ends were 8 bases for V and 4 bases for J; bases not matched to a gene: 9. Germline assignment: CDR1 SNHLY and CDR2 FYNNEI. The CDR3 has 14 residues. CDR3 DNA: TGTGCCAGCCGCCCTGGGACAGGGAATTACGAGCAGTACTTC. It codes for CASRPGTGNYEQYF.

This chain uses TRBV9 with TRBJ2-7, with D maybe TRBD1 (5 bases). In germline, CDR1 is SGDLS, CDR2 YYNGEE. With 4 bases removed from V and 1 base from J, the gap between germline ends came to 9 bases. This CDR3 has 13 amino acids. The CDR3 sequence: CASSSGHSYEQYF. CDR3 nucleotide sequence: TGTGCCAGCAGCTCCGGACATTCCTACGAGCAGTACTTC. The complete variable domain, with remaining parts taken from reference TRBV9 and TRBJ2-7, reads DSGVTQTPKHLITATGQRVTLRCSPRSGDLSVYWYQQSLDQGLQFLIQYYNGEERAKGNILERFSAQQFPDLHSELNLSSLELGDSALYFCASSSGHSYEQYFGPGTRLTVT.

This sequence joins TRBV6-2 or TRBV6-3 and TRBJ1-1; possible D gene TRBD1, 5 bases. Trimming took off 2 bases at V and 2 bases at J, with 15 bases between the two ends. The CDR3 consists of 16 residues. CDR1 and CDR2 (germline): MNHEY, SVGEGT. This chain's CDR3 is CASSYSLGQGNTEAFF. The CDR3 bases are TGTGCCAGCAGTTACAGTTTGGGGCAGGGCAACACTGAAGCTTTCTTT.

V and J are TRBV18 and TRBJ2-7; 10 bases fit TRBD2. Trimming at V came to 2 bases and at J to 4 bases, leaving 8 bases not matched to a gene. CDR3 length: 16 residues. Germline V gene sequence: CDR1 KGHSH, CDR2 LQKENI. The CDR3 region is CASSPAPEREGYEQYF. CDR3 DNA: TGTGCCAGCTCACCAGCCCCCGAGCGGGAGGGTTACGAGCAGTACTTC.

The chain joins TRBV7-2 to TRBJ2-3; D is perhaps TRBD2 (5 bases). V lost 5 bases and J 3 bases, leaving 9 bases between the germline ends. Germline V CDR1 and CDR2: SGHTA, FQGNSA. The CDR3 sequence is 13 residues long. CDR3: CASSPPGTDTQYF. In DNA, the CDR3 is TGTGCCAGCAGCCCCCCGGGGACAGATACGCAGTATTTT.

The chain combines TRBV11-1 with TRBJ2-1, with TRBD2 identical over 13 bases. This CDR3 comprises 15 residues. Trimming took 3 bases from V and 9 from J; bases not matched to a gene: 5. Germline values: CDR1 SGHAT, CDR2 FQDESV (reference sequence). CDR3 nucleotides: TGTGCCAGCAGCTTGGGGGGACTAGCGGGACTTGAGCAGTTCTTC. Protein sequence: CASSLGGLAGLEQFF.

This chain joins TRBV29-1 and TRBJ1-5, with unresolved D. The CDR3 is 13 residues long. V lost 4 bases and J 4 bases, leaving 11 bases between the germline ends. Germline CDR1 SQVTM, CDR2 ANQGSEA. CDR3 nucleotides: TGCAGCGTTGGGGGAGGGCGAAATCAGCCCCAGCATTTT. It translates to CSVGGGRNQPQHF.

CDR3 nucleotides: TGCGCCAGCAGCTTGGGGGGCGACTCTGGGCGGACAGGGGAGCTGTTTTTT. This sequence encodes CASSLGGDSGRTGELFF. V usage is TRBV5-1 and J usage is TRBJ2-2, with D tentatively TRBD1 (5 bases). Germline-derived CDR1 and CDR2 are SGHRS and YFSETQ. Trimming removed 0 bases from V and 8 bases from J, with 20 bases in between. The CDR3 consists of 17 residues.

The V and J genes are TRBV4-1 and TRBJ2-5; D perhaps matches TRBD2 (5 bases). The V and J ends lost 4 bases and 8 bases respectively, with 17 bases between them. The CDR3 spans 14 residues. CDR1 and CDR2 (germline): MGHRA, YSYEKL. As DNA, the CDR3 is TGCGCCAGCAGCCTCCCCGGGGTCTGGCGAACCCAGTACTTC. It is translated as CASSLPGVWRTQYF.

The chain recombines TRBV19 with TRBJ2-2, with 9 nucleotides matching TRBD2. This CDR3 is 16 amino acids long. The V gene's germline CDR1 is LNHDA and CDR2 SQIVND (reference sequence). V shed 3 bases and J 5 bases; nucleotides not matched to a gene: 7. CDR3 sequence: CASSIVGGRGTGELFF. The CDR3 DNA reads as TGTGCCAGTAGTATCGTGGGCGGGAGGGGTACCGGGGAGCTGTTTTTT.

This clone was counted between two and nine times. The chain couples TRBV13 to TRBJ2-7; tentatively, D is TRBD1 (5 bases). V dropped 6 bases and J dropped 6 bases, with 15 bases sitting between them. The germline V gene has CDR1 PRHDT and CDR2 FYEKMQ (reference sequence). This CDR3 is built from 13 residues. CDR3 in amino acids: CASRPNRLGEQYF. CDR3 nucleotide sequence: TGTGCCAGCAGGCCGAACAGGTTGGGCGAGCAGTACTTC.

This clone was recorded once. V gene TRBV19 combines with J gene TRBJ1-6, with D hard to call. The length of the CDR3 is 12 residues. V was trimmed by 3 bases and J by 7 bases, leaving 4 bases between them. CDR1 and CDR2 (germline): LNHDA, SQIVND (reference sequence). The CDR3 DNA sequence: TGTGCCAGTAGTATCCAGAATTCACCCCTCCACTTT. Protein product: CASSIQNSPLHF.

The chain employs TRBV3-1 (or the pseudogene TRBV3-2) and TRBJ1-2; D remains unclear. Germline-derived CDR1 and CDR2 are LGHDT and YNNKEL (reference sequence). V was clipped by 4 bases and J by 1 base, with 16 bases between them. The CDR3 loop spans 16 amino acids. CDR3 nucleotide sequence: TGTGCCAGCAGCCCCACTACCCAGCCAAATAACTATGGCTACACCTTC. It specifies CASSPTTQPNNYGYTF.

The rearrangement uses TRBV2 and TRBJ2-5; 8 bases are a match to TRBD1. J was trimmed by 5 bases and V by 7 bases; bases with no gene match: 15. Germline V lookup: CDR1 SNHLY, CDR2 FYNNEI. The CDR3 has 16 amino acids. CDR3 loop: CASKPRRQGLGETQYF. The CDR3 DNA follows: TGTGCCAGCAAGCCTCGAAGACAGGGGCTGGGGGAGACCCAGTACTTC.

The chain carries TRBV18 and TRBJ1-2; 9 nucleotides line up with TRBD1. Germline assignment: CDR1 KGHSH and CDR2 LQKENI. The V gene end was trimmed by 3 bases and the J gene end by 2 bases; junction bases not matched to a gene: 1. The CDR3 is 14 amino acids. The CDR3 loop is CASSPGTGNYGYTF. As DNA, the CDR3 is TGTGCCAGCTCACCTGGGACAGGGAACTATGGCTACACCTTC.

The rearrangement joins TRBV11-2 to TRBJ2-1; D is unresolved. CDR3 length: 12 residues. Between the trimmed V and J ends, which lost 4 bases and 6 bases, there was a span of 7 bases. Looked up from germline, CDR1 is SGHAT and CDR2 is FQNNGV. CDR3 sequence: CASSSTGNEQFF. Written as DNA, the CDR3 is TGTGCCAGCAGCTCTACCGGCAATGAGCAGTTCTTC.

The chain combines TRBV7-9 with TRBJ2-7; D may be TRBD2 (6 bases). V gave up 7 bases and J gave up 2 bases, with 15 bases separating them. CDR1 is SEHNR and CDR2 is FQNEAQ in the germline V gene (reference sequence). The CDR3 length is 14 residues. In nucleotides, the CDR3 is TGTGCCAGCAACCAATTGGGGGGAGCCTACGAGCAGTACTTC. As protein: CASNQLGGAYEQYF. The full variable domain, rest sourced from reference TRBV7-9 and TRBJ2-7, is DTGVSQNPRHKITKRGQNVTFRCDPISEHNRLYWYRQTLGQGPEFLTYFQNEAQLEKSRLLSDRFSAERPKGSFSTLEIQRTEQGDSAMYLCASNQLGGAYEQYFGPGTRLTVT.

The V gene is TRBV4-3, the J gene TRBJ1-1, with D uncertain. Germline V gives CDR1 LGHNA, CDR2 YSLEER. Deletions cut 1 base from V and 5 bases from J, with 11 bases between. This CDR3 has 14 residues. The CDR3 DNA reads as TGCGCCAGCAGCCAAGGTCCTTCGGGGACTGAAGCTTTCTTT. Protein sequence: CASSQGPSGTEAFF.